This TCR beta chain comes out of a study of T cells in Graves' hyperthyroidism and ophthalmopathy. The length of the CDR3 is 16 residues. Trimming removed 4 bases at V and 3 bases at J, with 18 bases between. Germline CDR1 is SGHTA and CDR2 is FQGNSA. Criteria for exclusion of patients were uncontrolled infection, other autoimmune disease, pregnancy or lactation. Clinicians diagnosed patients from clinical symptoms, serum thyroxine and TRAb, thyroid ultrasound and orbital computed tomography. TCR beta CDR3 regions were amplified from RNA transcripts. With the HTBI primer set, the TCR CDR3 went through a first round of RT-PCR. TCRdb analysed the multiplex PCR reads with MiXCR anew, one entry per CDR3 protein. The data hold a few hundred thousand distinct CDR3 sequences, with about 45% observed a single time.

Sequencing was carried out using peripheral blood or thyroid tissue (not recorded which). The chain carries TRBV7-2 and TRBJ1-1; a weak D match, TRBD1 (6 bases). The sequence was collected from an adult woman with Graves' disease, either hyperthyroidism or ophthalmopathy (not recorded which). The CDR3 sequence is CASSSGTLVSYTEAFF. The CDR3 coding sequence is TGTGCCAGCAGCTCCGGGACACTTGTCTCTTACACTGAAGCTTTCTTT.